The 10 T cell receptor beta chains below all came from one sample that was sequenced in a study of blood T cell repertoires in COVID-19. The method was immunoSEQ multiplex PCR; TCRdb's version includes in-frame clones alone and lacks a portion of them. The table includes about 220,000 clones, 86% detected once. Input material: peripheral blood. Receptors originate from a woman between 50 and 59 years old with COVID-19, enrolled during active disease.

The rearrangement uses TRBV5-4 and TRBJ1-2, with D possibly matching TRBD1 (5 bases). The germline V gene encodes CDR1 SGHNT and CDR2 YYREEE (reference sequence). The CDR3 sequence is 14 residues long. V lost 5 bases and J lost 7, with 18 bases in between. The CDR3 DNA reads TGTGCCAGCAGTCAAAGGCGGGGGATTGGTGGCTACACCTTC. Translation gives CASSQRRGIGGYTF.

V is TRBV19 and J is TRBJ1-2; no definite D call. Germline assignment: CDR1 LNHDA and CDR2 SQIVND (reference sequence). V lost 0 bases and J 4 bases, leaving 15 bases between the germline ends. This CDR3 has 16 residues. CDR3: CASSIEGGGPFYGYTF. CDR3 DNA sequence: TGTGCCAGTAGTATAGAGGGCGGAGGTCCCTTCTATGGCTACACCTTC.

This chain joins TRBV7-9 and TRBJ2-3; 15 bases are a match to TRBD2. Germline trimming cut 4 bases from V and 4 bases from J; bases unmatched to any gene: 9. Germline CDR1 is SEHNR and CDR2 is FQNEAQ (reference sequence). This CDR3 contains 18 residues. The CDR3 sequence is CASSYGLAGGPLADTQYF. The CDR3 nucleotides read TGTGCCAGCAGCTACGGACTAGCGGGGGGGCCATTAGCAGATACGCAGTATTTT.

The chain couples TRBV19 to TRBJ2-5, with D possibly being TRBD1 (6 bases). Trimming left V 6 bases short and J 1 base short, with 12 bases between. Germline CDR1 is LNHDA and CDR2 is SQIVND (reference sequence). The CDR3 spans 14 residues. The CDR3 DNA reads TGTGCCAGTAGAAGGACAGCTGGCCAAGAGACCCAGTACTTC. It is translated as CASRRTAGQETQYF.

This clone was seen just once. In DNA form, the CDR3 reads TGTGCCAGCAGTTACAGGGGAGGACTGAAAGATCAGCCCCAGCATTTT. It translates to CASSYRGGLKDQPQHF. The chain has TRBV6-5 and TRBJ1-5, with D perhaps matching TRBD1 (5 bases). There are 16 residues in the CDR3. Germline CDR1 MNHEY, CDR2 SVGAGI. Deletions cut 2 bases from V and 5 bases from J, with 16 bases between.

The V gene is TRBV11-3, the J gene TRBJ2-7, with TRBD1 matching 7 bases. Germline V gene lookup returns CDR1 SGHNT and CDR2 YENEEA. Trimming at V came to 5 bases and at J to 5 bases, leaving 9 bases not matched to a gene. The CDR3 sequence is 14 residues long. The CDR3 nucleotides are TGTGCCAGCAGCCTACAGGGGTACCAAGACGAGCAGTACTTC. Its protein product is CASSLQGYQDEQYF.

The V and J genes are TRBV24-1 and TRBJ2-5; TRBD1 matches 8 bases. Germline assignment: CDR1 KGHDR and CDR2 SFDVKD. The CDR3 loop spans 15 amino acids. V shed 3 bases and J 3 bases; nucleotides not matched to a gene: 5. In nucleotides, the CDR3 is TGTGCCACCAGTGATCCTACAGGGGGAAAAGAGACCCAGTACTTC. Translated, it gives CATSDPTGGKETQYF.

The chain uses TRBV5-6 and TRBJ1-4, with 7 bases identical to TRBD1. Germline V CDR1 and CDR2: SGHDT, YYEEEE. The V and J ends lost 2 bases and 6 bases, in that order; junction bases with no gene match: 7. This CDR3 comprises 15 residues. The CDR3 nucleotides read TGTGCCAGCAGCTTAAAGACAGGGTCCCATGAAAAACTGTTTTTT. This codes for CASSLKTGSHEKLFF.

The chain has TRBV27 and TRBJ1-1, with D unclear. Germline V lookup: CDR1 MNHEY, CDR2 SMNVEV (reference sequence). The CDR3 sequence is 17 residues long. V was clipped by 2 bases and J by 0 bases, with 16 bases between them. CDR3 residues: CASSLRPPRSLNTEAFF. CDR3 DNA sequence: TGTGCCAGCAGTTTACGCCCCCCCCGGAGCTTGAACACTGAAGCTTTCTTT.

The rearrangement links TRBV7-8 to TRBJ1-1; maybe TRBD1 (5 bases). This CDR3 comprises 14 residues. V lost 1 base and J 7 bases, leaving 13 bases between the germline ends. CDR1 SGHVS and CDR2 FQNEAQ come from the germline V gene. CDR3 amino acids: CASSLVSGGSEAFF. Written as DNA, the CDR3 is TGTGCCAGCAGCTTAGTATCCGGGGGGAGTGAAGCTTTCTTT. Full variable domain (remainder filled in from reference TRBV7-8 and TRBJ1-1): GAGVSQSPRYKVAKRGQDVALRCDPISGHVSLFWYQQALGQGPEFLTYFQNEAQLDKSGLPSDRFFAERPEGSVSTLKIQRTQQEDSAVYLCASSLVSGGSEAFFGQGTRLTVV.